Sequencing of this T cell receptor beta chain was carried out in a study of CD8+ T cells in alopecia areata. Study context: Administration of oral tofacitinib to treated patients was at 5 to 10 mg twice daily. General observations from the study: Higher clonality was seen in lesional scalp than in normal scalp, especially in alopecia totalis/universalis. Compared with mice, patients displayed less clear TCR sharing, possibly for HLA-related reasons.

Treatment specified: oral pan-JAK inhibitor, 5-10 mg twice daily. Using a FACSAria, the CD4+ and CD8+ T cells were sorted from the PBMCs. Comments on this clone: Its antigen is not identified.

V lost 3 bases and J lost 4, with 8 bases in between. Germline values: CDR1 SNHLY, CDR2 FYNNEI. The CDR3 length is 13 residues. The authors extracted RNA and reverse transcribed it into cDNA as the sequencing template. Sequencing was performed with immunoSEQ multiplex PCR; in TCRdb, only in-frame clones are kept and a portion is missing. The data show 150,000 to 200,000 clones, about 65% seen once. This TCR was recovered from a human donor with alopecia areata. The starting material was CD4+ T cells sorted from blood, obtained at approximately week 49, from a patient treated with tofacitinib. This chain uses TRBV2 with TRBJ2-3; D may be TRBD1 (5 bases). This CDR3 reads CASSDRVADTQYF. The CDR3, as DNA: TGTGCCAGCAGTGACAGGGTTGCAGATACGCAGTATTTT. Together with reference TRBV2 and TRBJ2-3, the CDR3 gives the full variable domain: EPEVTQTPSHQVTQMGQEVILRCVPISNHLYFYWYRQILGQKVEFLVSFYNNEISEKSEIFDDQFSVERPDGSNFTLKIRSTKLEDSAMYFCASSDRVADTQYFGPGTRLTVL.